This TCR beta chain was sequenced for a study of blood T cell repertoires in COVID-19. Authors' processing steps: Reference gene primer amplification yielded estimated nucleated cell counts. The table came from immunoSEQ multiplex PCR; TCRdb's copy has only in-frame clones and leaves some out. The V and J calls and clone size are taken from that table; D and trimming were inferred from the DNA. Of around 340,000 clones in the sample, roughly nine tenths are singletons; the top ten hold less than 5%. CDR1 is MDHEN, CDR2 SYDVKM, per germline. CDR3 length: 16 amino acids. Losses at the gene ends were 7 bases for V and 0 bases for J; bases not matched to a gene: 9. During active infection, Seattle patients enrolled and were then monitored through disease.

The source is a woman aged 55-70 years with COVID-19, enrolled during active disease. This chain joins TRBV28 and TRBJ2-4, with TRBD2 matching over 7 bases. The specimen was peripheral blood. The CDR3 reads CASKREGTLAKNIQYF. In nucleotides, the CDR3 is TGTGCCAGCAAGCGGGAAGGCACGTTAGCCAAAAACATTCAGTACTTC.